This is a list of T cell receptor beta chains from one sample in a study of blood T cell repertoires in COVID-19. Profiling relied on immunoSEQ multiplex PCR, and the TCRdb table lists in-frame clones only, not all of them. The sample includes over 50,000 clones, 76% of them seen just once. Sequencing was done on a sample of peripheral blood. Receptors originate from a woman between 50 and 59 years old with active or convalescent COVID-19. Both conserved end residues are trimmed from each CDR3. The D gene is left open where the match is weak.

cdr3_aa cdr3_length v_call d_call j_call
ASSGSSGGEQY 11 TRBV9 TRBD2 TRBJ2-7
ATSGLRQGASSYGYT 15 TRBV24-1 TRBD1 TRBJ1-2
ASSLGAGDTGELF 13 TRBV5-4 TRBD2 TRBJ2-2
ASSPTGGLGQETQY 14 TRBV7-3 TRBD2 TRBJ2-5
ASSKLAGGTYEQY 13 TRBV5-6 TRBD2 TRBJ2-7
ATSGMGQGQDTQY 13 TRBV15 TRBD1 TRBJ2-3
AIQLGAMNTEAF 12 TRBV7-9 NA TRBJ1-1
AWSVMSGVNNSPLH 14 TRBV30 NA TRBJ1-6
AISDRGQARLAAF 13 TRBV10-3 TRBD1 TRBJ1-1
ATGSGANVLT 10 TRBV3-1/TRBV3-2 NA TRBJ2-6
ASSYYSAGGGYT 12 TRBV6-2/TRBV6-3 NA TRBJ1-2
ATCSGREGDEKLF 13 TRBV28 NA TRBJ1-4
ASSQGTADSNQPQH 14 TRBV4-2 NA TRBJ1-5
ATSDTDRGVGYT 12 TRBV24-1 TRBD1 TRBJ1-2
ASISGRASGELF 12 TRBV2 TRBD2 TRBJ2-2